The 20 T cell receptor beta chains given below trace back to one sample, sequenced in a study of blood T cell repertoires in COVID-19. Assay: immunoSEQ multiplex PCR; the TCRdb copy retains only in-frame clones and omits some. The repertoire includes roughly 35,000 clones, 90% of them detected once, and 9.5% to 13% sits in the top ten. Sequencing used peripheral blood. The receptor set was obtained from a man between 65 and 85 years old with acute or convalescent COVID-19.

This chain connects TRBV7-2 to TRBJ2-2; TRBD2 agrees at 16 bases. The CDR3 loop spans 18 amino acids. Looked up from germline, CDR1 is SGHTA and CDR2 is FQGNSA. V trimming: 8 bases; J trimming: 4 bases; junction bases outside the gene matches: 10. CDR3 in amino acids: CASSLPGTSGRATGELFF. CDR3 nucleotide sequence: TGTGCCAGCTCTCTCCCCGGGACTAGCGGGAGGGCCACCGGGGAGCTGTTTTTT.

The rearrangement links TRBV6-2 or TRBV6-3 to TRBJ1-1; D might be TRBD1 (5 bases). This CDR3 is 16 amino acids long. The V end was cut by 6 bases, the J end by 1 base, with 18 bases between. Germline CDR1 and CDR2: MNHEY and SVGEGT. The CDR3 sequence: CASSPIRQPGNTEAFF. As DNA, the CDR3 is TGTGCCAGCAGCCCTATTCGACAGCCGGGGAACACTGAAGCTTTCTTT.

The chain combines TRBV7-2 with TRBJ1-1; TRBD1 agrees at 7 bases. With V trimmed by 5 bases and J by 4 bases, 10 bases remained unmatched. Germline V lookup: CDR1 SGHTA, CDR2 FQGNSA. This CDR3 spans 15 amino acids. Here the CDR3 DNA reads TGTGCCAGCAGCCCCTTTTTAGCAGGGGGCACTGAAGCTTTCTTT. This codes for CASSPFLAGGTEAFF.

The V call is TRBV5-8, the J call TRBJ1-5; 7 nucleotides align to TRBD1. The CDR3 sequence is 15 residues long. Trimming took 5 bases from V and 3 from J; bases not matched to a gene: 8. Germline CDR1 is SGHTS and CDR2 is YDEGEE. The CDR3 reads CASRPGQSFNQPQHF. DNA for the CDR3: TGTGCCAGCAGACCGGGACAGAGTTTCAATCAGCCCCAGCATTTT.

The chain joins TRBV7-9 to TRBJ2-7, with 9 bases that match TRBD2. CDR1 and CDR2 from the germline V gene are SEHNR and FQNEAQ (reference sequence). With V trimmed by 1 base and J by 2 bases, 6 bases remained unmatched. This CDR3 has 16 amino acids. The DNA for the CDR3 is TGTGCCAGCAGCTTAGAAAGTAGCGGGAGCCCCTACGAGCAGTACTTC. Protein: CASSLESSGSPYEQYF.

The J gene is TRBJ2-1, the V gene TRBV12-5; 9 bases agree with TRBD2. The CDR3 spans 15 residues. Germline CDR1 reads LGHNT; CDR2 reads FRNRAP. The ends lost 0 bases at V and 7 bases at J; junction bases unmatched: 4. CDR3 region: CASGLVVAGENEQFF. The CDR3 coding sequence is TGTGCTAGTGGTTTGGTTGTAGCGGGAGAGAATGAGCAGTTCTTC.

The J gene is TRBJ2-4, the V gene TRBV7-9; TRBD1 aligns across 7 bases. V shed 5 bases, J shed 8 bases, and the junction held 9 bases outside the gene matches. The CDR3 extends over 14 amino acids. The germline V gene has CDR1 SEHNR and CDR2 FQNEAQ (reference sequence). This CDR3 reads CASSRLTGNDIQYF. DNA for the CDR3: TGTGCCAGCAGCCGATTGACAGGGAACGACATTCAGTACTTC.

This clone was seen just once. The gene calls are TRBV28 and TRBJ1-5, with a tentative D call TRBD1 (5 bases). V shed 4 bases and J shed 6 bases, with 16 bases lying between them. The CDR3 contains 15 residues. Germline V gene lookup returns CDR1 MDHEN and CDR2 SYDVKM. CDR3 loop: CASSWVLRAPQPQHF. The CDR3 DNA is TGTGCCAGCAGTTGGGTTCTCAGGGCACCTCAGCCCCAGCATTTT.

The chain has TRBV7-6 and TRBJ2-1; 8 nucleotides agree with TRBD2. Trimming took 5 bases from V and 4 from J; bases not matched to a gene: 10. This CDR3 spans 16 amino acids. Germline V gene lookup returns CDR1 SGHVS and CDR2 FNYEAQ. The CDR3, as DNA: TGTGCCAGCAGCCCTGAGAGCGGGAGAACGTACAATGAGCAGTTCTTC. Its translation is CASSPESGRTYNEQFF.

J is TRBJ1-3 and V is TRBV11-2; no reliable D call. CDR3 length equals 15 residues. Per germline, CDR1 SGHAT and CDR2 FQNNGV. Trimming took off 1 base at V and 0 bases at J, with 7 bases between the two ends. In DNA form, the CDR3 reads TGTGCCAGCAGCTTAGGACTGTTCTCTGGAAACACCATATATTTT. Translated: CASSLGLFSGNTIYF.

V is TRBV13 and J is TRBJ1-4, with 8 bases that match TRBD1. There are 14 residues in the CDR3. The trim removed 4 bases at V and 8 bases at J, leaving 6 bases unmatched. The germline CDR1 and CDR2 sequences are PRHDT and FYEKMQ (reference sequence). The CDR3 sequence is CASSSDRGGEKLFF. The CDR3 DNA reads TGTGCCAGCAGCTCCGACAGGGGAGGCGAAAAACTGTTTTTT.

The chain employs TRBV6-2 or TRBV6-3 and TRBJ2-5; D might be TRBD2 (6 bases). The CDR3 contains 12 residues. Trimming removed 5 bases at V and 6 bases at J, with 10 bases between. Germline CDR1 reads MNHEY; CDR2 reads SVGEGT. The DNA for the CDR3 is TGTGCCAGCAGTCCGACTAGACAGACCCAGTACTTC. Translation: CASSPTRQTQYF.

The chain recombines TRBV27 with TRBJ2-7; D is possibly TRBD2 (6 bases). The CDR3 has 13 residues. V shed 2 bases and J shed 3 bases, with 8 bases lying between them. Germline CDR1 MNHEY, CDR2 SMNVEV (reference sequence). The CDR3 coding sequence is TGTGCCAGCAGTTTAAGGGAGGACTACGAGCAGTACTTC. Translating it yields CASSLREDYEQYF.

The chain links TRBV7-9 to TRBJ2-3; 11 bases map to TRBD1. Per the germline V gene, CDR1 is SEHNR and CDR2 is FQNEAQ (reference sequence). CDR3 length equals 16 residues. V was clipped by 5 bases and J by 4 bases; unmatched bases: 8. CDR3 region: CASSPLDRGLSDTQYF. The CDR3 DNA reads TGTGCCAGCAGCCCCTTGGACAGGGGGCTATCAGATACGCAGTATTTT.

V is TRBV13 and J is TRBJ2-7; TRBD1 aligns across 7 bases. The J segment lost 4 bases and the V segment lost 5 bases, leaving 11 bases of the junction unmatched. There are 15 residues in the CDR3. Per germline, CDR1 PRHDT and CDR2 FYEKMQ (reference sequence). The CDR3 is CASSLWDSGLYEQYF. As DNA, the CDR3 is TGTGCCAGCAGCCTCTGGGACAGCGGATTATACGAGCAGTACTTC.

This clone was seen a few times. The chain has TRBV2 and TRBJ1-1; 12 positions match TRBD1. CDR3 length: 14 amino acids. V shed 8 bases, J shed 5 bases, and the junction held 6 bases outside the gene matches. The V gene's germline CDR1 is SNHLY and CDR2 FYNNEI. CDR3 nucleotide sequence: TGTGCCAGCGGGGACAGGGGGCAGGGGACTGAAGCTTTCTTT. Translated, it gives CASGDRGQGTEAFF. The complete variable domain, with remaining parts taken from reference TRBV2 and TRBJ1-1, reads EPEVTQTPSHQVTQMGQEVILRCVPISNHLYFYWYRQILGQKVEFLVSFYNNEISEKSEIFDDQFSVERPDGSNFTLKIRSTKLEDSAMYFCASGDRGQGTEAFFGQGTRLTVV.

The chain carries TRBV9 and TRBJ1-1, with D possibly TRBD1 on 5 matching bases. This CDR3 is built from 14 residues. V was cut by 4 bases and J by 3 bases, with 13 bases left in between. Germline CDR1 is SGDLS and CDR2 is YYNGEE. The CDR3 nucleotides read TGTGCCAGCAGCATACAGGACGGAGACACTGAAGCTTTCTTT. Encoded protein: CASSIQDGDTEAFF.

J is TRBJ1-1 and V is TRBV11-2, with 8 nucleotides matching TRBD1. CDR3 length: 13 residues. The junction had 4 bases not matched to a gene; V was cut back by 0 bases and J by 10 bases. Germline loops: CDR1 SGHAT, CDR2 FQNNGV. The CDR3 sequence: CASSLERGQVAFF. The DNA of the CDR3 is TGTGCCAGCAGCTTAGAAAGGGGACAGGTAGCTTTCTTT. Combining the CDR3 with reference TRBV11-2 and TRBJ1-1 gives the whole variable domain EAGVAQSPRYKIIEKRQSVAFWCNPISGHATLYWYQQILGQGPKLLIQFQNNGVVDDSQLPKDRFSAERLKGVDSTLKIQPAKLEDSAVYLCASSLERGQVAFFGQGTRLTVV.

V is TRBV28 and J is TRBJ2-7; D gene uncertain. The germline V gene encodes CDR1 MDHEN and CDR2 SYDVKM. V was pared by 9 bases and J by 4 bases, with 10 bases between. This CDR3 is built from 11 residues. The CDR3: CASRSVYEQYF. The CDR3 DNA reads TGTGCCAGTCGATCAGTATACGAGCAGTACTTC.

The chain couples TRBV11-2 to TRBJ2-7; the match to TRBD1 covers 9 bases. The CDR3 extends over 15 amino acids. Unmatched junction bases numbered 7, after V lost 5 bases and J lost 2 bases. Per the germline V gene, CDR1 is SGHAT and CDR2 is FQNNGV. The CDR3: CASSPSGTGTYEQYF. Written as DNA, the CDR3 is TGTGCCAGCAGCCCATCCGGGACAGGGACCTACGAGCAGTACTTC.